This entry describes one TCR beta chain. Its antigen is unidentified. The data were taken from a study of cytomegalovirus exposure and HLA in healthy donors. Notes on the study in general: Three chains tied to CMV proved CMV antigen-specific in vitro.

Germline CDR1 KGHSH, CDR2 LQKENI. Unmatched junction bases numbered 9, after V lost 1 base and J lost 6 bases. The CDR3 spans 15 residues. PCR used 60 Vbeta primers and 13 Jbeta primers. Assay: immunoSEQ multiplex PCR; the TCRdb copy retains only in-frame clones and omits some. The repertoire holds about 78,000 clones, with more than 65% as singletons. Input material: PBMCs. The TCR was taken from a woman aged 40 to 55 in good health and CMV-seropositive. The chain couples TRBV18 to TRBJ2-7, with 7 bases lining up with TRBD2. The CDR3 loop is CASSPLGGSGVEQYF. CDR3 nucleotide sequence: TGTGCCAGCTCACCACTCGGCGGGAGTGGTGTCGAGCAGTACTTC. The whole variable domain, remainder taken from reference TRBV18 and TRBJ2-7, is NAGVMQNPRHLVRRRGQEARLRCSPMKGHSHVYWYRQLPEEGLKFMVYLQKENIIDESGMPKERFSAEFPKEGPSILRIQQVVRGDSAAYFCASSPLGGSGVEQYFGPGTRLTVT.